This T cell receptor (beta chain) stems from a study of T cells in localized non-small cell lung cancer. Study-level findings and limits: Across samples, adjacent lung featured a median around 56 of the top 100 tumor clones. Those with higher blood T cell density had longer overall survival.

V gave up 4 bases and J gave up 2 bases, with 9 bases separating them. The CDR3 runs 13 residues. Germline CDR1 reads SGHKS; CDR2 reads YYEKEE (reference sequence). As to this clone: Its antigen is undetermined.

TCRdb's table, derived via immunoSEQ multiplex PCR, lists solely in-frame clones and lacks some. The repertoire holds 25,000 or so clones, with around four fifths as singletons. The rearrangement links TRBV5-5 to TRBJ1-1, with D unresolved. Source: peripheral blood, taken before any cancer treatment. This receptor was obtained from a woman aged 40 to 75 with stage I lung adenocarcinoma. CDR3 DNA: TGTGCCAGCAGCCGACCAGAAAACACTGAAGCTTTCTTT. The encoded protein is CASSRPENTEAFF.